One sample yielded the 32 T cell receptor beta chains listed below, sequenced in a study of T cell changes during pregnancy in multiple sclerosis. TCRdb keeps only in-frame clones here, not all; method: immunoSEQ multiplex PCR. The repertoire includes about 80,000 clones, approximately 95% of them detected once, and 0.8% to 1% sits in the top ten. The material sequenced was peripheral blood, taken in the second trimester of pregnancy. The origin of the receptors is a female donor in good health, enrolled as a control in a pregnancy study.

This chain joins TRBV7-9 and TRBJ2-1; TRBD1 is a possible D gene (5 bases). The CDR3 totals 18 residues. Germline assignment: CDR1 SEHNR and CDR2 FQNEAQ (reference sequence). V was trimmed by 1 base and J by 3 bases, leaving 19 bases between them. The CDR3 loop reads CASSLDRFGASSYNEQFF. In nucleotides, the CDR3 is TGTGCCAGCAGCTTAGATCGATTTGGGGCCAGTAGCTACAATGAGCAGTTCTTC.

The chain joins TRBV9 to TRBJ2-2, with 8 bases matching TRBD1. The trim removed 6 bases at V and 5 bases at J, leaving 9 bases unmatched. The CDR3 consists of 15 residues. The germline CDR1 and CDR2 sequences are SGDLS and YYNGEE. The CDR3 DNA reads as TGTGCCAGCACCAGGGGAGACAGGGGTACCGGGGAGCTGTTTTTT. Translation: CASTRGDRGTGELFF. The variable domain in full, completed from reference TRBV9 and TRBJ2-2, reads DSGVTQTPKHLITATGQRVTLRCSPRSGDLSVYWYQQSLDQGLQFLIQYYNGEERAKGNILERFSAQQFPDLHSELNLSSLELGDSALYFCASTRGDRGTGELFFGEGSRLTVL.

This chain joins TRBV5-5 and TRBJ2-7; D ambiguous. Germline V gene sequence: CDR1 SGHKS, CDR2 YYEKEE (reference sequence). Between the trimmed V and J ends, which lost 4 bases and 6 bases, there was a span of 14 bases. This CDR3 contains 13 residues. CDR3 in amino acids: CASSPAPRGEQYF. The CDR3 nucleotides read TGTGCCAGCAGCCCGGCTCCCCGAGGCGAGCAGTACTTC.

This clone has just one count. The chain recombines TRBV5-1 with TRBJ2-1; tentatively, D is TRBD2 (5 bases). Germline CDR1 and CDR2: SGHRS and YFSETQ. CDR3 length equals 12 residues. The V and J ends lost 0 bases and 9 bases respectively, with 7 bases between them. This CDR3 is CASSLVASEQFF. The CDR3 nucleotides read TGCGCCAGCAGCTTGGTAGCGAGTGAGCAGTTCTTC.

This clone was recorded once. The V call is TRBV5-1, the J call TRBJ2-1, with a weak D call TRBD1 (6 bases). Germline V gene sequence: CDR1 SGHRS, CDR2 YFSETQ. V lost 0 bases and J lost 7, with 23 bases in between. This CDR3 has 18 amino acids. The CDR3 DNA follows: TGCGCCAGCAGCTTGGAGGGCCCATCCCTAAGGGGGATAAATGAGCAGTTCTTC. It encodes CASSLEGPSLRGINEQFF.

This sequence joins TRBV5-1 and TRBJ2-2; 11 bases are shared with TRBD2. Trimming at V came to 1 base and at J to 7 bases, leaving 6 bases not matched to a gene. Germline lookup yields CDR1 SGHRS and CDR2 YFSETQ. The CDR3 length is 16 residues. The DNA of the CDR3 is TGCGCCAGCAGCTTGAGTACTAGCGGGAGTAGCGGGGAGCTGTTTTTT. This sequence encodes CASSLSTSGSSGELFF.

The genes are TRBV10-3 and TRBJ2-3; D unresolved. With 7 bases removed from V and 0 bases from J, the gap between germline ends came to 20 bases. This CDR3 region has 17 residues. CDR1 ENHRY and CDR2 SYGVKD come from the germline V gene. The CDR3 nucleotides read TGTGCCATCACCGCAGGAAAGGATTACCTAAGCACAGATACGCAGTATTTT. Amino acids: CAITAGKDYLSTDTQYF.

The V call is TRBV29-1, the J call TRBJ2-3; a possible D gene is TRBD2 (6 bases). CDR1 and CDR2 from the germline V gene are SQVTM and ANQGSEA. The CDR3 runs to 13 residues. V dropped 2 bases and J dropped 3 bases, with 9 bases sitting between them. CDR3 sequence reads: CSVEPGGTDTQYF. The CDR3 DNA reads TGCAGCGTTGAACCCGGGGGAACAGATACGCAGTATTTT.

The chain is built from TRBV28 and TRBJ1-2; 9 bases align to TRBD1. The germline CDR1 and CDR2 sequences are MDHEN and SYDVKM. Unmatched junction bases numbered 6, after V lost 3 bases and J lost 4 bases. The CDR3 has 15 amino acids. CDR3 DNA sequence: TGTGCCAGCAGTTTTCGAGGACAGGGGTCCTATGGCTACACCTTC. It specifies CASSFRGQGSYGYTF.

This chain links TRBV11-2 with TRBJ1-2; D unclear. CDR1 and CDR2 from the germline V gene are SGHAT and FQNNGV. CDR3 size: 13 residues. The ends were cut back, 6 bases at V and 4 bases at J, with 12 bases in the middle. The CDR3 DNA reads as TGTGCCAGCAGTTCCATTCAGGTCTATGGCTACACCTTC. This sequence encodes CASSSIQVYGYTF.

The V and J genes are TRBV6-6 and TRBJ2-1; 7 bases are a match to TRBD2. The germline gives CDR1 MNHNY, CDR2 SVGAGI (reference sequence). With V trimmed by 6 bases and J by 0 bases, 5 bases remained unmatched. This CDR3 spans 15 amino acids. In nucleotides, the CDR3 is TGTGCCAGCAGGCCGACTAGCAGCTCCTACAATGAGCAGTTCTTC. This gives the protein CASRPTSSSYNEQFF.

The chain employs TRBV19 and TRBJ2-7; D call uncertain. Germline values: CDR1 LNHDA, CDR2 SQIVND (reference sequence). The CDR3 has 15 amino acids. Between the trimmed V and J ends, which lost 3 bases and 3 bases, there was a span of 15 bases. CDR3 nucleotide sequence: TGTGCCAGTAGTATTAATATTGAAACAAGCTACGAGCAGTACTTC. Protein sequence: CASSINIETSYEQYF.

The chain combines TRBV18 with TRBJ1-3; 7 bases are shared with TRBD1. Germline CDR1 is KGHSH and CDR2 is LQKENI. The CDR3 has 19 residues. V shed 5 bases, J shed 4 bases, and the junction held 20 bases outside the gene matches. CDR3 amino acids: CASSSLILDRVSKGNTIYF. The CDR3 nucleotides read TGTGCCAGCTCATCCCTCATTTTAGACAGGGTAAGTAAAGGAAACACCATATATTTT.

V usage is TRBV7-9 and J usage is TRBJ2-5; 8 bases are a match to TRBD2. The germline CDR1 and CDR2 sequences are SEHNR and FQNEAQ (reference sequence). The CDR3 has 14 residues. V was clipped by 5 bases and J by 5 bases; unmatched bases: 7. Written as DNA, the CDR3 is TGTGCCAGCAGCCCCCGACTAGCGAAGGAGACCCAGTACTTC. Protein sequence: CASSPRLAKETQYF.

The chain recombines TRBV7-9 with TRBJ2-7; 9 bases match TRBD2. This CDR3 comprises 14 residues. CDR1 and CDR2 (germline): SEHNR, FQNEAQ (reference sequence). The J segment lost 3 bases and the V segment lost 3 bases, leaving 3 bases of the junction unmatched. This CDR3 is CASSFTSGLYEQYF. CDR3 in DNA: TGTGCCAGCAGCTTCACTAGCGGGCTCTACGAGCAGTACTTC.

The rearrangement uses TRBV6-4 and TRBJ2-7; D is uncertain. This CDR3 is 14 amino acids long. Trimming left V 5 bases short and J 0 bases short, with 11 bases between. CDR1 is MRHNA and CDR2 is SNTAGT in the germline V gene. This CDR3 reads CASSPTETSYEQYF. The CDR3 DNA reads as TGTGCCAGCAGTCCAACAGAGACCTCCTACGAGCAGTACTTC.

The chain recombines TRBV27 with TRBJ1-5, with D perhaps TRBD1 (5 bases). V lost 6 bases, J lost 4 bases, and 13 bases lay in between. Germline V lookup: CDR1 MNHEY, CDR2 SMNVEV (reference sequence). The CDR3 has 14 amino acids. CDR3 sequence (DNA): TGTGCCAGCAGCCAAGGGGTGGGGAATCAGCCCCAGCATTTT. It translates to CASSQGVGNQPQHF.

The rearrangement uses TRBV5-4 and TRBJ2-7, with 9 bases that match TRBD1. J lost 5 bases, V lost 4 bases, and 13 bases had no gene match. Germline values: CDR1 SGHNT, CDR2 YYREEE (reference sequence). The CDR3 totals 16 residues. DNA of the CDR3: TGTGCCAGCAGCCCCTCCCCCGGGACAGGGCCCCACGAGCAGTACTTC. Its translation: CASSPSPGTGPHEQYF. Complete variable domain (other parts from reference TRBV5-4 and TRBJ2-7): ETGVTQSPTHLIKTRGQQVTLRCSSQSGHNTVSWYQQALGQGPQFIFQYYREEENGRGNFPPRFSGLQFPNYSSELNVNALELDDSALYLCASSPSPGTGPHEQYFGPGTRLTVT.

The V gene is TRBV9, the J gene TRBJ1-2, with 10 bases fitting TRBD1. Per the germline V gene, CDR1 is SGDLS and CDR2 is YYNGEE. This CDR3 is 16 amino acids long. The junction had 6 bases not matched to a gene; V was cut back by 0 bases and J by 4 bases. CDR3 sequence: CASSVAGTGDPYGYTF. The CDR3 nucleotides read TGTGCCAGCAGCGTAGCCGGGACAGGGGATCCCTATGGCTACACCTTC.

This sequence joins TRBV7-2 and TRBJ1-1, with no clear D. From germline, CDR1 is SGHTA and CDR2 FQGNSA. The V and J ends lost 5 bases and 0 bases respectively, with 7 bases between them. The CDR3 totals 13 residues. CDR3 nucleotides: TGTGCCAGCAGCCAGACAATGAACACTGAAGCTTTCTTT. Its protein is CASSQTMNTEAFF.

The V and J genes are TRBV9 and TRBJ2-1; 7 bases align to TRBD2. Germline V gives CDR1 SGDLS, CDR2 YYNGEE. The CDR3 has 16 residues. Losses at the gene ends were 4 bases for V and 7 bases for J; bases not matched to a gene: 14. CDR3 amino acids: CASSPGTTLRRNEQFF. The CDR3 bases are TGTGCCAGCAGCCCAGGGACTACCCTTAGGAGGAATGAGCAGTTCTTC. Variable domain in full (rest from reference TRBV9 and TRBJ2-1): DSGVTQTPKHLITATGQRVTLRCSPRSGDLSVYWYQQSLDQGLQFLIQYYNGEERAKGNILERFSAQQFPDLHSELNLSSLELGDSALYFCASSPGTTLRRNEQFFGPGTRLTVL.

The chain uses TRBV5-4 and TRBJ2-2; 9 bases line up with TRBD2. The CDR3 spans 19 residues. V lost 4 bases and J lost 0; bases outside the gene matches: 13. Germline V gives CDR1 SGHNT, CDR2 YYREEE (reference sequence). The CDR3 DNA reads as TGTGCCAGCAGCCCAGGCACTCTAGCGGGGCTTACGAACACCGGGGAGCTGTTTTTT. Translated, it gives CASSPGTLAGLTNTGELFF.

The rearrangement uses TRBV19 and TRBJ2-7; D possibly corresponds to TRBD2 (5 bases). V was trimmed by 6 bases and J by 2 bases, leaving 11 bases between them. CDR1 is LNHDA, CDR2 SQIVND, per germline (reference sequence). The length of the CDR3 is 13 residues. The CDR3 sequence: CASRAAPAYEQYF. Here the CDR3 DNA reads TGTGCCAGTAGAGCGGCACCCGCCTACGAGCAGTACTTC.

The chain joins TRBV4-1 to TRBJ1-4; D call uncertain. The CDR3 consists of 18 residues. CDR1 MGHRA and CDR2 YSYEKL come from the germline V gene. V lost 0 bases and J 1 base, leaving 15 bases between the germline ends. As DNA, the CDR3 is TGCGCCAGCAGCCAAGATGGGCGAACGGGGATAACTAATGAAAAACTGTTTTTT. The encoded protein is CASSQDGRTGITNEKLFF.

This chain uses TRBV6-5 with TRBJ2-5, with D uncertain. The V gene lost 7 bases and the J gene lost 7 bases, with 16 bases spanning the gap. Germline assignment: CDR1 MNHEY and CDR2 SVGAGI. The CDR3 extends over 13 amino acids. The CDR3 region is CASTPYPGWTQYF. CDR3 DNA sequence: TGTGCCAGCACCCCTTACCCCGGGTGGACCCAGTACTTC.

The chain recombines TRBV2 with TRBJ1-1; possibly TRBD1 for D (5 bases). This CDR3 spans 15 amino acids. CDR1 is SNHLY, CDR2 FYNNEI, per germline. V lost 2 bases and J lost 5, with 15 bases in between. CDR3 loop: CASSENYGGETEAFF. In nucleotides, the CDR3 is TGTGCCAGCAGTGAAAATTACGGGGGTGAGACTGAAGCTTTCTTT. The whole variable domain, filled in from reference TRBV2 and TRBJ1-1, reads EPEVTQTPSHQVTQMGQEVILRCVPISNHLYFYWYRQILGQKVEFLVSFYNNEISEKSEIFDDQFSVERPDGSNFTLKIRSTKLEDSAMYFCASSENYGGETEAFFGQGTRLTVV.

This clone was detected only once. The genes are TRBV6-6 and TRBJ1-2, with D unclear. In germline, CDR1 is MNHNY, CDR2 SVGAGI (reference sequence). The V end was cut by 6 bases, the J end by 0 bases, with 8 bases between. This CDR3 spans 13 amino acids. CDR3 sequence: CASRSQANYGYTF. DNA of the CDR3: TGTGCCAGCAGATCGCAGGCTAACTATGGCTACACCTTC.

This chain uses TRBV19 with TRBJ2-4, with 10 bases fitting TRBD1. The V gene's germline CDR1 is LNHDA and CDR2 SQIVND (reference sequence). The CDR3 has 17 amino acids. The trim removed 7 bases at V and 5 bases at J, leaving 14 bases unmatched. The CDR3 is CASTPRDRGRFENIQYF. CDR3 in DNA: TGTGCCAGTACTCCCAGAGACAGGGGGCGCTTTGAAAACATTCAGTACTTC.

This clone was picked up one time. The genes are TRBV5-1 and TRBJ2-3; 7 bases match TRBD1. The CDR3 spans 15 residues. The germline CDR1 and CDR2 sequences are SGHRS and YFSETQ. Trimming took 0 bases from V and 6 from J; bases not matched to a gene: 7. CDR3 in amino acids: CASSLVGRGTDTQYF. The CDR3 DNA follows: TGCGCCAGCAGCTTGGTGGGCAGGGGGACGGATACGCAGTATTTT.

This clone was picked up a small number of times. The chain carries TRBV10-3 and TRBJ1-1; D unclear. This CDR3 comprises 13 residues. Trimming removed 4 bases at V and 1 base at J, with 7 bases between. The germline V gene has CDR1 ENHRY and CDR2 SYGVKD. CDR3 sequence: CAISVAPNTEAFF. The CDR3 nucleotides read TGTGCCATCAGTGTGGCACCGAACACTGAAGCTTTCTTT.

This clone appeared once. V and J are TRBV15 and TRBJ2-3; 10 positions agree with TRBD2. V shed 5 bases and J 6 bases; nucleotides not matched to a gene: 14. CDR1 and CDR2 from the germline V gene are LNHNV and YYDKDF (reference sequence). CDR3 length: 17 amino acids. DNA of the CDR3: TGTGCCACCAGCCCTCACACGTGGCTAGCGGGAGATGATACGCAGTATTTT. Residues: CATSPHTWLAGDDTQYF. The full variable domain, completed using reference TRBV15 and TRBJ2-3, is DAMVIQNPRYQVTQFGKPVTLSCSQTLNHNVMYWYQQKSSQAPKLLFHYYDKDFNNEADTPDNFQSRRPNTSFCFLDIRSPGLGDTAMYLCATSPHTWLAGDDTQYFGPGTRLTVL.

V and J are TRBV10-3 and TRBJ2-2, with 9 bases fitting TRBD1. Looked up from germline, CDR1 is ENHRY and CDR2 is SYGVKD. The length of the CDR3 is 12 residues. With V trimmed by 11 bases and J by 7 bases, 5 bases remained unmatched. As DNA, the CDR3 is TGTGCCTCACAGGGGGCAGTCGGGGAGCTGTTTTTT. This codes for CASQGAVGELFF.